This TCR beta chain was obtained from a study of cytomegalovirus exposure and HLA in healthy donors (dated 2017 in TCRdb). In terms of the full investigation: An earlier analysis of approximately 640 of the donors reported about 290 Gb of sequence data and 100 million to 140 million unique TCR beta sequences from roughly 180 million T cells. Roughly 300 gigabases of sequencing data and roughly 81 million unique TCR sequences made up an early release that covered approximately 650 HLA-typed donors. The genetic ancestry cluster associated with self-reported Caucasian donors included roughly four fifths of the approximately 400 genotyped donors. The aim of the study was to test whether cataloging public T cell receptors could identify signatures of past pathogen exposure. Using immunosequencing, the study profiled T cell repertoires from about 620 subjects and related those repertoires to cytomegalovirus serostatus. Along with the approximately 620-subject first cohort, a separate validation cohort of around 110 different subjects was used. To predict cytomegalovirus infection status, the study brought together high-throughput TCR immunosequencing, statistical association of individual TCRs with disease status, and machine learning. A later analysis re-examined previously published TCR beta repertoires from hundreds of donors and added high-resolution HLA genotyping to investigate patterns of TCR occurrence. Rather than drawing on any new phenotypic data, the later analysis identified candidate immune exposures from TCR beta sequences and the way those sequences occurred across donors. To decide whether each TCR beta V gene segment behaved as functional or pseudogenic, an earlier analysis of over 500 of the donors relied on high-throughput TCR beta sequencing. Donor age, sex, ethnicity and CMV serostatus were compiled together with the repertoire data. A later genetic analysis used genome-wide SNP genotypes for about 60% of the roughly 700 donors, treating that subset as a discovery cohort. Every discovery cohort repertoire had been produced on one sequencing platform. Class I and class II HLA loci were covered by the typing at four-digit resolution. Typing coverage differed by locus: A, B, C, DRB1 and DQB1 were typed in about 629-640 donors, DQA1 in 522, DPA1 in 600 to 610, and DPB1 in just under 490. Roughly 5 DR-DQ haplotypes were handled as single units for association and clustering, since linkage in the cohort was strong. Among about 370 genotyped donors of the cohort, an average of roughly 230,000 unique TCR beta nucleotide sequences was sequenced per donor, of which roughly 17% were non-productive. The investigation overall reported the following: A later genetic analysis associated a missense DCLRE1C variant with V-gene and J-gene trimming of TCR beta chains, and an independent cohort replicated the association. A further reported finding was that TCR beta sequences accurately predicted the HLA-A and HLA-B alleles for most subjects in the first cohort. Presence/absence analyses assumed roughly uniform sequencing depth across donors, an assumption that may not hold. Most TCR sequences were observed very rarely across donors, whereas some public TCRs were present in many individuals. Correlated functional status among segregating V segments might be attributable to linkage disequilibrium, but an unknown experimental factor could not be ruled out. In a later analysis, several top co-occurrence clusters were reported to appear linked to parvovirus B19, influenza, CMV and Epstein-Barr virus. In an earlier analysis of around 500 of the donors, most TCR beta V segments appeared in productive rearrangements about 87% or about 30% of the time, broadly matching IMGT annotations. The cohort was sequenced for TCR beta chains only, and without alpha or paired-chain data the features that could be detected were limited. A group of highly shared sequence variants was considered likely to be a technical artifact of the sequencing pipeline. The authors suggested that the approach could potentially be extended to other disease states and immunological phenotypes. The earlier analysis of 587 of the donors excluded approximately 17 rarely observed V segments, including chromosome 9 orphons, because counts were too low. The classifier was reported to diagnose cytomegalovirus status with high specificity and sensitivity in both the original cohort and the validation cohort. According to a later analysis, most CMV-associated TCR beta chains appeared to be HLA-restricted, and the HLA associations seemed to be driven largely by CMV exposure. In a later analysis, TCR association rates were found to vary across HLA loci, with the most associated TCRs seen for DRB1 alleles and the fewest for HLA-C alleles. A later analysis associated roughly 17,000 TCR beta sequences with specific HLA alleles at a false discovery rate of 0.05. A total of 150 to 200 TCR beta chains were listed by the study as associated with cytomegalovirus. Because HLA typing was unavailable for some donors at each locus, only the typed subset was used in association tests. When HLA alleles, especially DR and DQ, strongly co-occurred, attributing TCR associations to individual alleles was difficult. A few of the identified cytomegalovirus-associated TCR beta chains were confirmed in vitro to be specific for cytomegalovirus antigens. In a later genetic analysis, fewer N-insertions in productive TCRs were reported among donors in an Asian-associated ancestry cluster than the roughly 700-donor mean. For the cohort, immune exposure information was limited to CMV serostatus. Compared with equally common non-associated chains, HLA-associated TCR beta chains in a later analysis were more clonally expanded and had lower generation probabilities. Because the 87-base-pair reads could not distinguish some IMGT-functional V segments, including TRBV6-2 and TRBV6-3, those segments were excluded.

This clone was seen only a few times. It lacks a known antigen. Within one base of it there is no much larger clone, and no base qualities were kept. For CDR1 and CDR2, the germline V gene lists MNHEY and SVGAGI. The CDR3 goes from the cysteine to the phenylalanine over 15 residues. Of all the DNA, just the CDR3 is kept, 45 bases in frame from base 1. V is shortened by 5 bases, J by 0 bases, and the region joining them spans 11 bases. Receptors were amplified or captured by the immunoSEQ multiplex PCR assay. For the multiplex PCR, a mixture combining 60 forward primers for TCR Vbeta segments and 13 reverse primers for TCR Jbeta segments was used. A multiplex PCR assay on genomic DNA amplified the CDR3 region of rearranged TCR beta genes. On the Illumina HiSeq System, the amplified TCR beta libraries were sequenced as 87-base-pair reads. The study's own analysis went as follows. Across the 600 to 700 repertoires, a later analysis counted approximately 83 million unique TCR beta chains, around 11 million of which were shared by at least two donors. Raw reads were error-corrected and collapsed into unique sequences with a nearest-neighbor algorithm that merged closely related sequences to remove PCR and sequencing errors. To assign V, D and J gene segments, CDR3 sequences were aligned to IMGT reference sequences. For a sequence to be retained, a match of at least six nucleotides to both a V gene segment and a J gene segment was required. A rearrangement counted as productive if the CDR3 had no stop codons and remained in frame with V and J, and every other rearrangement counted as non-productive. Following IMGT convention, CDR3 was defined as the stretch from the second conserved V-encoded cysteine to the conserved J-encoded phenylalanine. The earlier analysis of 587 of the donors excluded any sequence lacking an unambiguous match to a single V gene segment. In an earlier analysis of some 590 of the donors, a V segment was called functional when productive rearrangements were above 56.7%, and segregating when the standard deviation between donors exceeded 5%. A statistical classification framework was built for diagnosing cytomegalovirus status from the catalog of TCR beta chain sequences. In a later analysis, TCR nucleotide sequences were compared against IMGT/GENE-DB human TR gene sequences so that V and J genes could be assigned. The TCRdist pipeline was used in a later analysis to assign CDR3 sequences and most-parsimonious VDJ recombination scenarios. In a later analysis, each TCR beta chain was defined by its CDR3 amino acid sequence together with its V-gene family, and reads without a unique V-gene family were excluded. A later analysis removed several hundred highly shared, low-generation-probability nucleotide sequences to deal with suspected cross-contamination and a sequencing artifact. For each public chain, a later analysis derived a clonal expansion index from normalized ranks of inferred template counts within each repertoire. A later analysis computed generation probabilities with a VDJ recombination model fitted to out-of-frame rearrangements, and checked the results against IGoR. In a later analysis, hypergeometric tests were used to score TCR-TCR, TCR-HLA and TCR-CMV co-occurrence, with a repertoire-size bias correction applied to TCR pairs. False discovery rates were estimated in a later analysis by permuting HLA or CMV assignments 20 times. A later analysis grouped co-occurring TCRs with DBSCAN, adding TCRdist sequence similarity when clustering within HLA-allele-positive subsets. Repertoires with fewer than 30,000 or more than 120,000 public chains, plus five repertoires with anomalous nucleotide sharing, were excluded from co-occurrence clustering. Entries here come from immuneACCESS through TCRdb and include only in-frame sequences with V and J called. Some clones fail to appear in such tables; in the studies checked, an unresolved V gene covers under half of the shortfall, and the cause of the remainder is unknown. V, J and clone size are taken as reported in that table, and D and trimming were inferred from the DNA itself. This sample is represented by some 140,000 clones; 64% of them were singletons. 2.4% of the sample lies in the top ten.

The cohort comprised approximately 700 healthy bone marrow donors. Cohort members were all nominally healthy when sampled, although unrecorded immune exposures were likely present. The donor was CMV seronegative and belonged to the group of 350 to 400 seronegative cohort members. A peripheral blood sample was provided by each donor, and peripheral blood mononuclear cells were used for TCR beta sequencing. The Qiagen DNeasy Blood Extraction Kit was used to extract genomic DNA from the blood cell samples. The clonotype originates from a woman in her forties in good health and CMV-seronegative. The sample taken for sequencing was PBMCs. Recombination connected TRBV6-5 to TRBJ1-5; D gene: possibly TRBD1, on 5 matching bases. At the DNA level, the sequence is TGTGCCAGCAGTCCCAACGGGGGTAGCAATCAGCCCCAGCATTTT. This encodes CASSPNGGSNQPQHF.